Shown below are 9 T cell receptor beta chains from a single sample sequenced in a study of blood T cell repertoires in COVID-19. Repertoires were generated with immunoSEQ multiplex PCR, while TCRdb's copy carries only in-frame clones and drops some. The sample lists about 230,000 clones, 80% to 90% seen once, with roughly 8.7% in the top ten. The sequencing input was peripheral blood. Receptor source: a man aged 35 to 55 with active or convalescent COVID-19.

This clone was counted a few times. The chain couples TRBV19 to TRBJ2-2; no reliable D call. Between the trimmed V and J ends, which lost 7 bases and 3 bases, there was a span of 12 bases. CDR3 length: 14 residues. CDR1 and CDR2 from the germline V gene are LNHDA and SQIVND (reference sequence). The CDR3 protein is CASTAFTHTGELFF. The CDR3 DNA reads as TGTGCCAGTACTGCCTTTACTCACACCGGGGAGCTGTTTTTT.

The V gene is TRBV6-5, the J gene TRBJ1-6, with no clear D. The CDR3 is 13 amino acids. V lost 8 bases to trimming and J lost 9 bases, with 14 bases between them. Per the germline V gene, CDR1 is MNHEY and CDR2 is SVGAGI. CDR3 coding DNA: TGTGCCAGCCATCCCGGGGTCTCTTCACCCCTCCACTTT. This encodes CASHPGVSSPLHF.

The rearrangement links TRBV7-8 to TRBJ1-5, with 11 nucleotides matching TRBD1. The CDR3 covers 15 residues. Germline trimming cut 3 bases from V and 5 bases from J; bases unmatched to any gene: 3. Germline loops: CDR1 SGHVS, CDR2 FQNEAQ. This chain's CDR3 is CASSFGTGGHQPQHF. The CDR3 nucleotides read TGTGCCAGCAGCTTCGGGACAGGGGGGCATCAGCCCCAGCATTTT.

CDR3 sequence: CAWRDREGGYTF. For the CDR3, the DNA is TGTGCCTGGAGAGACAGGGAAGGAGGCTACACCTTC. This chain joins TRBV30 and TRBJ1-2; TRBD1 matches at 7 bases. In germline, CDR1 is GTSNPN, CDR2 SVGIG (reference sequence). V shed 3 bases, J shed 8 bases, and the junction held 6 bases outside the gene matches. This CDR3 is built from 12 residues.

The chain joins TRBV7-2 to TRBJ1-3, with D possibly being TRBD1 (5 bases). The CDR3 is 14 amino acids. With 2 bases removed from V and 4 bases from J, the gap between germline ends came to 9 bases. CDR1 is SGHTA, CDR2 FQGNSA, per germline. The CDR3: CASSLWGGGNTIYF. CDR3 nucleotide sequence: TGTGCCAGCAGCTTATGGGGGGGAGGAAACACCATATATTTT.

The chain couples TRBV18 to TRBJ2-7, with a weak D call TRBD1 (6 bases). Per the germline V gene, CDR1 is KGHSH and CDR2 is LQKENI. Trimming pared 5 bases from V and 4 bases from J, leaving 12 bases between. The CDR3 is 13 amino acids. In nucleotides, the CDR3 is TGTGCCAGCTCATCAGGACAGAAATACGAGCAGTACTTC. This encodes CASSSGQKYEQYF.

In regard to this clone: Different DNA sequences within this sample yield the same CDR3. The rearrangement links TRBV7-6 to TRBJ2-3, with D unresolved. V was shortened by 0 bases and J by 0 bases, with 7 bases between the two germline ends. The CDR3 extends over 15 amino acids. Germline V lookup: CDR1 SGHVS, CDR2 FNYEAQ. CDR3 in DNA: TGTGCCAGCAGCTTAGCCCCGTTAAGCACAGATACGCAGTATTTT. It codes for CASSLAPLSTDTQYF.

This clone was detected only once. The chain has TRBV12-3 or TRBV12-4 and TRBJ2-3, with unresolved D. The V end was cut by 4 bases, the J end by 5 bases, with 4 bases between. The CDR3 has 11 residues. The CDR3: CASSSIDTQYF. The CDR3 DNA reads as TGTGCCAGCAGTTCCATAGATACGCAGTATTTT.

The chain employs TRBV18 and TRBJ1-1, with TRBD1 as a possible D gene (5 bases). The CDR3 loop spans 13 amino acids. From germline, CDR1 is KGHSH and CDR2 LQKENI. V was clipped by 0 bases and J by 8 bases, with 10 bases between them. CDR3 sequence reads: CASSPPAGKEAFF. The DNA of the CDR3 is TGTGCCAGCTCACCACCGGCAGGGAAGGAAGCTTTCTTT. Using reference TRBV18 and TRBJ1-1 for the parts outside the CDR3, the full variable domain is NAGVMQNPRHLVRRRGQEARLRCSPMKGHSHVYWYRQLPEEGLKFMVYLQKENIIDESGMPKERFSAEFPKEGPSILRIQQVVRGDSAAYFCASSPPAGKEAFFGQGTRLTVV.